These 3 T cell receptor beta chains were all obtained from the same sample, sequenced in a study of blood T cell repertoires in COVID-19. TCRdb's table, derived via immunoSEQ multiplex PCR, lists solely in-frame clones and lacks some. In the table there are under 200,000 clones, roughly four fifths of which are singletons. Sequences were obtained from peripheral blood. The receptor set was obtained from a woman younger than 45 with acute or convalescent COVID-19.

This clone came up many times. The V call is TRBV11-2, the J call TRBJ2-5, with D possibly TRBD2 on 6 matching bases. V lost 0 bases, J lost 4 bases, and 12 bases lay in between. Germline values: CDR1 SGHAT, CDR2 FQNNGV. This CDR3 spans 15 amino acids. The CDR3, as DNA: TGTGCCAGCAGCTTAGATCGGGCTAGCGCAGAGACCCAGTACTTC. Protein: CASSLDRASAETQYF.

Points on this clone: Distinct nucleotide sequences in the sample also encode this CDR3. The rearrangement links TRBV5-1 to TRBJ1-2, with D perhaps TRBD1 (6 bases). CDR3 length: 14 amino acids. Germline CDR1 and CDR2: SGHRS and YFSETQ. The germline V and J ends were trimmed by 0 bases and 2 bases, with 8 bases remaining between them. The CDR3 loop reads CASSLGGQNYGYTF. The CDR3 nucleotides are TGCGCCAGCAGCTTGGGCGGACAGAACTATGGCTACACCTTC.

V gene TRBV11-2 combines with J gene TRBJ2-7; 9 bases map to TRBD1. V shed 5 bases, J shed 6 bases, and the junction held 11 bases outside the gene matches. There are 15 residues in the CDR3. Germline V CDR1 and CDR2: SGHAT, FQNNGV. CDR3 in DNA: TGTGCCAGCAGCAAGCCTGGGGGACAGGGCTCCGAGCAGTACTTC. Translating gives CASSKPGGQGSEQYF.